This is a list of T cell receptor beta chains from one sample in a study of blood T cell repertoires in COVID-19. Clones were read by immunoSEQ multiplex PCR, and TCRdb kept only the in-frame ones, dropping some. The sample has about 230,000 clones; 75% to 85% are singletons. Sequenced sample: peripheral blood. Source of these receptors: a woman at least 80 years old with COVID-19, enrolled during active disease. The CDR3 runs from the conserved cysteine through the conserved F or W. Each record gives: V gene, D gene, clone size, CDR3 length, J gene, CDR3 protein, CDR3 DNA. D genes are given only for firm matches. Size values are once, few and many counts, or a class for expanded clones, and some rows have none.

>TRBV28|TRBD2|-|13|TRBJ2-5
CASSWGGEETQYF
TGTGCCAGCAGCTGGGGGGGAGAAGAGACCCAGTACTTC
>TRBV5-6|-|-|15|TRBJ1-6
CASSLRTVNNSPLHF
TGTGCCAGCAGCTTGCGGACAGTTAATAATTCACCCCTCCACTTT
>TRBV5-1|-|-|14|TRBJ1-3
CASSFGQSGNTIYF
TGCGCCAGCAGCTTCGGTCAATCTGGAAACACCATATATTTT
>TRBV7-3|TRBD2|-|17|TRBJ2-5
CASSLRGAGGPRETQYF
TGTGCCAGCAGCTTAAGGGGAGCGGGAGGGCCGAGAGAGACCCAGTACTTC
>TRBV5-6|TRBD2|-|12|TRBJ2-7
CASSLGGLAPYF
TGTGCCAGCAGCTTGGGTGGACTAGCCCCCTACTTC
>TRBV6-1|-|-|12|TRBJ2-2
CASKDSTGELFF
TGTGCCAGCAAGGACTCCACCGGGGAGCTGTTTTTT
>TRBV5-1|TRBD1|few|17|TRBJ1-1
CASSFPGGTGVNTEAFF
TGCGCCAGCAGCTTCCCAGGGGGCACGGGCGTGAACACTGAAGCTTTCTTT
>TRBV5-6|TRBD1|-|16|TRBJ1-6
CASSSLGQGRDSPLHF
TGTGCCAGCAGCTCCTTAGGACAGGGAAGAGATTCACCCCTCCACTTT
>TRBV27|TRBD2|-|14|TRBJ2-3
CAIALAGGTDTQYF
TGTGCCATCGCACTAGCGGGGGGCACAGATACGCAGTATTTT
>TRBV29-1|TRBD1|few|12|TRBJ2-1
CSGGQGIGEQFF
TGCAGCGGGGGACAGGGGATCGGTGAGCAGTTCTTC